These 27 T cell receptor beta chains share one sample of origin, sequenced in a study of T cell responses to AZD1222 COVID-19 vaccine. Method: immunoSEQ multiplex PCR; TCRdb's copy keeps in-frame clones and lacks some. The table records roughly 130,000 clones, about 90% of them present only once. The sequenced sample was peripheral blood, obtained on day 0 of AZD1222 vaccination. The receptor set was obtained from an adult in good health.

The chain recombines TRBV18 with TRBJ1-1; possible D gene TRBD1, 5 bases. CDR3 length equals 13 residues. The germline V gene encodes CDR1 KGHSH and CDR2 LQKENI. The germline V and J ends were trimmed by 0 bases and 4 bases, with 6 bases remaining between them. The CDR3 loop is CASSPPGGTEAFF. The CDR3 DNA reads TGTGCCAGCTCACCACCGGGGGGCACTGAAGCTTTCTTT.

The J gene is TRBJ1-3, the V gene TRBV9; D is ambiguous. The CDR3 loop spans 15 amino acids. The V gene lost 2 bases and the J gene lost 0 bases, with 9 bases spanning the gap. Germline V CDR1 and CDR2: SGDLS, YYNGEE. The CDR3, as DNA: TGTGCCAGCAGCGTTTCGGGATCCTCTGGAAACACCATATATTTT. This codes for CASSVSGSSGNTIYF.

This chain joins TRBV3-1 (or the pseudogene TRBV3-2) and TRBJ1-2, with 7 bases matching TRBD1. CDR1 is LGHDT, CDR2 YNNKEL, per germline (reference sequence). V lost 1 base, J lost 4 bases, and 6 bases stayed unmatched. There are 15 residues in the CDR3. CDR3 region: CASSQGSRQGYGYTF. Written as DNA, the CDR3 is TGTGCCAGCAGCCAAGGTTCAAGACAGGGCTATGGCTACACCTTC.

Here the CDR3 reads CASSLAIRLAGTDTQYF. In DNA, the CDR3 is TGTGCCAGCAGTTTAGCGATCCGTCTAGCGGGGACAGATACGCAGTATTTT. This rearrangement joins TRBV27 to TRBJ2-3; 9 nucleotides align to TRBD2. The CDR3 runs to 17 residues. J was trimmed by 3 bases and V by 2 bases; bases with no gene match: 9. Germline V CDR1 and CDR2: MNHEY, SMNVEV (reference sequence).

The chain links TRBV25-1 to TRBJ2-7; D remains ambiguous. This CDR3 region has 11 residues. Germline loops: CDR1 MGHDK, CDR2 SYGVNS. V was clipped by 4 bases and J by 3 bases, with 4 bases between them. CDR3 in amino acids: CASSALYEQYF. Here the CDR3 DNA reads TGTGCCAGCAGTGCCCTCTACGAGCAGTACTTC.

The V and J genes are TRBV2 and TRBJ2-5; possibly TRBD1 for D (5 bases). The length of the CDR3 is 12 residues. Germline V gene sequence: CDR1 SNHLY, CDR2 FYNNEI. Trimming took 6 bases from V and 5 from J, leaving 10 bases between them. The chain's CDR3 is CASSPGWETQYF. The DNA of the CDR3 is TGTGCCAGCAGCCCAGGGTGGGAGACCCAGTACTTC.

The rearrangement uses TRBV10-3 and TRBJ1-5; D ambiguous. The V gene lost 2 bases and the J gene lost 2 bases, with 16 bases spanning the gap. The CDR3 length is 17 residues. The germline CDR1 and CDR2 sequences are ENHRY and SYGVKD. The CDR3 here is CAISEQLSGYGNQPQHF. CDR3 bases: TGTGCCATCAGTGAGCAACTTTCAGGTTACGGCAATCAGCCCCAGCATTTT.

The chain recombines TRBV29-1 with TRBJ2-2, with D possibly being TRBD1 (6 bases). The CDR3 length is 17 residues. The ends were cut back, 4 bases at V and 2 bases at J, with 20 bases in the middle. Germline V CDR1 and CDR2: SQVTM, ANQGSEA. CDR3 nucleotides: TGCAGCGTTGGCCCCCCTAGGACAGCCTTAAACACCGGGGAGCTGTTTTTT. Encoded protein: CSVGPPRTALNTGELFF.

The chain links TRBV4-1 to TRBJ1-6; tentative D call: TRBD1 (5 bases). The CDR3 length is 13 residues. Germline-derived CDR1 and CDR2 are MGHRA and YSYEKL. V was pared by 4 bases and J by 9 bases, with 10 bases between. The CDR3 reads CASSRPGASPLHF. The DNA of the CDR3 is TGCGCCAGCAGCCGCCCTGGGGCTTCACCCCTCCACTTT.

This chain connects TRBV4-2 to TRBJ1-3; no definite D call. Germline V gives CDR1 LGHNA, CDR2 YNFKEQ. V gave up 0 bases and J gave up 0 bases, with 9 bases separating them. CDR3 size: 16 residues. As DNA, the CDR3 is TGTGCCAGCAGCCAAGATCGGTCACGCTCTGGAAACACCATATATTTT. Protein product: CASSQDRSRSGNTIYF.

This sequence joins TRBV24-1 and TRBJ2-1, with D tentatively TRBD1 or TRBD2 (6 bases each). The CDR3 covers 15 residues. V dropped 3 bases and J dropped 8 bases, with 16 bases sitting between them. Germline CDR1 reads KGHDR; CDR2 reads SFDVKD. CDR3 in DNA: TGTGCCACCAGTGATCCTCGGGGGCCCGGAGATGAGCAGTTCTTC. Translating it yields CATSDPRGPGDEQFF.

This clone appeared a single time. This chain joins TRBV29-1 and TRBJ2-1; 11 nucleotides agree with TRBD2. The germline V gene has CDR1 SQVTM and CDR2 ANQGSEA. The CDR3 covers 12 residues. The CDR3, as DNA: TGCAGTGCTCGGACTAGCGGGAATGAGCAGTTCTTC. Translation: CSARTSGNEQFF.

The chain joins TRBV5-1 to TRBJ2-3; 9 bases line up with TRBD1. The V gene's germline CDR1 is SGHRS and CDR2 YFSETQ. V gave up 3 bases and J gave up 5 bases; unmatched junction bases: 4. The CDR3 contains 14 residues. The CDR3 here is CASSWDRVEDTQYF. CDR3 DNA: TGCGCCAGCAGCTGGGACAGGGTAGAAGATACGCAGTATTTT. Based on the CDR3 plus reference TRBV5-1 and TRBJ2-3, the full variable domain is KAGVTQTPRYLIKTRGQQVTLSCSPISGHRSVSWYQQTPGQGLQFLFEYFSETQRNKGNFPGRFSGRQFSNSRSEMNVSTLELGDSALYLCASSWDRVEDTQYFGPGTRLTVL.

This chain connects TRBV4-1 to TRBJ1-1; 8 bases map to TRBD1. The germline gives CDR1 MGHRA, CDR2 YSYEKL. CDR3 length: 16 amino acids. J gave up 0 bases and V 3 bases, and 6 bases lay outside the gene matches. The CDR3 DNA is TGCGCCAGCAGCCAGGGGACAGGAGACATGAACACTGAAGCTTTCTTT. Its translation: CASSQGTGDMNTEAFF.

This chain links TRBV27 with TRBJ1-1; D not certain. The germline V gene encodes CDR1 MNHEY and CDR2 SMNVEV (reference sequence). Deletions cut 6 bases from V and 0 bases from J, with 11 bases between. The length of the CDR3 is 14 residues. In DNA form, the CDR3 reads TGTGCCAGCAGACTGGTGAACATGAACACTGAAGCTTTCTTT. Amino acid sequence: CASRLVNMNTEAFF.

The V and J genes are TRBV7-9 and TRBJ2-1, with TRBD1 matching over 10 bases. This CDR3 spans 15 amino acids. J was trimmed by 9 bases and V by 5 bases; bases with no gene match: 10. Per germline, CDR1 SEHNR and CDR2 FQNEAQ (reference sequence). CDR3 residues: CASSRAGQGFREQFF. CDR3 sequence (DNA): TGTGCCAGCAGCCGAGCGGGACAGGGGTTTCGTGAGCAGTTCTTC.

The CDR3 is CASSEYLGTIEQYF. CDR3 DNA: TGTGCCAGCAGTGAGTACTTAGGGACCATAGAGCAGTACTTC. The chain employs TRBV2 and TRBJ2-7; D might be TRBD1 or TRBD2, each matching 5 bases. This CDR3 is built from 14 residues. The ends were cut back, 3 bases at V and 7 bases at J, with 16 bases in the middle. CDR1 and CDR2 (germline): SNHLY, FYNNEI.

This clone was seen once. The chain is built from TRBV3-1 (or the pseudogene TRBV3-2) and TRBJ2-7; the D gene is possibly TRBD1 (7 bases). V was trimmed by 4 bases and J by 3 bases, leaving 16 bases between them. The CDR3 runs 15 residues. In germline, CDR1 is LGHDT, CDR2 YNNKEL (reference sequence). CDR3 coding DNA: TGTGCCAGCAGCCGAGGACAGGTGGAGGGCTACGAGCAGTACTTC. Amino acid sequence: CASSRGQVEGYEQYF.

V usage is TRBV7-2 and J usage is TRBJ1-4, with D perhaps TRBD1 (5 bases). Trimming took 4 bases from V and 8 from J, leaving 11 bases between them. The CDR3 length is 13 residues. CDR1 SGHTA and CDR2 FQGNSA come from the germline V gene. The DNA of the CDR3 is TGTGCCAGCAGCTGGAAAGAGGGGGAAAAACTGTTTTTT. This sequence encodes CASSWKEGEKLFF.

This chain uses TRBV4-3 with TRBJ1-1, with no clear D. V was clipped by 5 bases and J by 1 base, with 11 bases between them. This CDR3 is 14 amino acids long. Germline assignment: CDR1 LGHNA and CDR2 YSLEER. The CDR3 DNA reads as TGCGCCAGCAGCAGTCAGCCCGGGAACACTGAAGCTTTCTTT. It codes for CASSSQPGNTEAFF.

The chain carries TRBV6-5 and TRBJ1-6; TRBD1 is a possible D gene (5 bases). This CDR3 region has 16 residues. Per germline, CDR1 MNHEY and CDR2 SVGAGI. Trimming removed 2 bases from V and 3 bases from J, with 11 bases in between. CDR3 DNA sequence: TGTGCCAGCAGTTACGGCCAGGGTGGCTATAATTCACCCCTCCACTTT. This encodes CASSYGQGGYNSPLHF.

The rearrangement links TRBV7-2 to TRBJ2-3; D not certain. Germline CDR1 is SGHTA and CDR2 is FQGNSA. The length of the CDR3 is 13 residues. Trimming stripped 4 bases from V and 4 bases from J, with 9 bases between. CDR3 amino acids: CASSSLLADTQYF. For the CDR3, the DNA is TGTGCCAGCAGCTCGCTTCTAGCAGATACGCAGTATTTT.

The J gene is TRBJ2-5, the V gene TRBV11-2; 13 bases map to TRBD2. CDR3 length: 15 amino acids. V lost 4 bases and J lost 5; bases outside the gene matches: 4. Germline-derived CDR1 and CDR2 are SGHAT and FQNNGV. The DNA for the CDR3 is TGTGCCAGCAGCTCGGGGACTAGCGGGATCGAGACCCAGTACTTC. Encoded protein: CASSSGTSGIETQYF.

The chain is built from TRBV6-1 and TRBJ1-5; D call uncertain. V shed 6 bases and J shed 7 bases, with 10 bases lying between them. Germline lookup yields CDR1 MNHNS and CDR2 SASEGT. The CDR3 covers 12 residues. As DNA, the CDR3 is TGTGCCAGCAGGGTGGGAGAGCAGCCCCAGCATTTT. It encodes CASRVGEQPQHF.

J is TRBJ2-7 and V is TRBV7-2; maybe TRBD1 (6 bases). V lost 5 bases to trimming and J lost 7 bases, with 18 bases between them. Per the germline V gene, CDR1 is SGHTA and CDR2 is FQGNSA. CDR3 length: 14 amino acids. This CDR3 reads CASSAVNRAGEQYF. Here the CDR3 DNA reads TGTGCCAGCAGCGCCGTAAACAGGGCCGGGGAGCAGTACTTC.

Only one count was recorded for this clone. V and J are TRBV28 and TRBJ2-7; D not certain. There are 12 residues in the CDR3. The germline V and J ends were trimmed by 6 bases and 2 bases, with 8 bases remaining between them. In germline, CDR1 is MDHEN, CDR2 SYDVKM. The CDR3 nucleotides read TGTGCCAGCAGCTCGGTCGCCTACGAGCAGTACTTC. This sequence encodes CASSSVAYEQYF.

The chain joins TRBV7-9 to TRBJ1-6, with a possible D match to TRBD1 (5 bases). This CDR3 is 17 amino acids long. With 5 bases removed from V and 0 bases from J, the gap between germline ends came to 14 bases. CDR1 and CDR2 (germline): SEHNR, FQNEAQ (reference sequence). For the CDR3, the DNA is TGTGCCAGCAGCGAGGGGTGGGCAAGCTCCTATAATTCACCCCTCCACTTT. Translation: CASSEGWASSYNSPLHF.